A selection of T cell receptor beta chains follows, all from one sample in a study of cytomegalovirus exposure and HLA in healthy donors. Profiled with immunoSEQ multiplex PCR; TCRdb holds only in-frame clones, not every one. The sample has 95,000 to 150,000 clones, 75% to 80% seen once. Sequenced material: PBMCs. All receptors come from a man between 40 and 49 years old in good health and CMV-seronegative. CDR3s include the opening cysteine and the closing phenylalanine or tryptophan. The D gene is left open where the match is weak. A clone size is listed for some rows: how often the clone was seen (once, few, many), or a class if it is expanded.

d_call	v_call	clone_size	j_call	cdr3_aa	cdr3_nt
NA	TRBV4-3	NA	TRBJ1-2	CASSQGGSDSGYTF	TGCGCCAGCAGCCAAGGAGGAAGCGATTCTGGCTACACCTTC
NA	TRBV28	NA	TRBJ1-1	CASSPRDIGLGKAFF	TGTGCCAGCAGTCCTAGGGACATTGGGTTGGGGAAAGCTTTCTTT
TRBD1	TRBV18	NA	TRBJ2-7	CASSPPLGQGVHYEQYF	TGTGCCAGCTCACCTCCTTTGGGACAGGGGGTACACTACGAGCAGTACTTC
NA	TRBV5-1	NA	TRBJ2-3	CASSYQTNLGTDTQYF	TGCGCCAGCAGCTACCAGACTAACCTTGGGACAGATACGCAGTATTTT
NA	TRBV1	NA	TRBJ2-5	CGGWENPWETQYF	TGCGGGGGGTGGGAAAACCCTTGGGAGACCCAGTACTTC
TRBD1	TRBV13	NA	TRBJ2-7	CASSQTGDVDEQYF	TGTGCCAGCAGCCAGACAGGGGATGTGGACGAGCAGTACTTC
NA	TRBV15	NA	TRBJ2-2	CATSGAGTGELFF	TGTGCCACCAGCGGAGCCGGCACCGGGGAGCTGTTTTTT
TRBD1	TRBV27	NA	TRBJ1-3	CASSAGTGAGNTIYF	TGTGCCAGCAGTGCCGGGACAGGGGCTGGAAACACCATATATTTT
NA	TRBV6-1	NA	TRBJ2-2	CASSEASHRNTGELFF	TGTGCCAGCAGTGAAGCATCCCACAGGAACACCGGGGAGCTGTTTTTT
NA	TRBV7-2	few	TRBJ1-1	CASSFQRGNTEAFF	TGTGCCAGCAGCTTTCAACGAGGGAACACTGAAGCTTTCTTT
NA	TRBV6-5	NA	TRBJ1-3	CASSRDISGNTIYF	TGTGCCAGCAGCCGGGACATCTCTGGAAACACCATATATTTT
NA	TRBV28	NA	TRBJ1-5	CASSFSPTIINQPQHF	TGTGCCAGCAGTTTTTCCCCGACTATCATCAATCAGCCCCAGCATTTT
NA	TRBV7-9	NA	TRBJ2-3	CASSNRAPSTDTQYF	TGTGCCAGCAGCAACAGAGCCCCTAGCACAGATACGCAATATTTT
TRBD1	TRBV19	NA	TRBJ1-5	CASSREGQGVRQPQHF	TGTGCCAGTAGCCGAGAGGGACAGGGGGTGAGGCAGCCCCAGCATTTT
TRBD2	TRBV9	NA	TRBJ2-2	CASTGGVNTGELFF	TGTGCCAGCACCGGGGGGGTGAACACCGGGGAGCTGTTTTTT
NA	TRBV6-5	NA	TRBJ1-4	CASSYSEGRQEKLFF	TGTGCCAGCAGTTACTCGGAAGGAAGACAAGAAAAACTGTTTTTT
NA	TRBV6-5	NA	TRBJ2-7	CASSEQGVSYEQYF	TGTGCCAGCAGTGAACAGGGAGTAAGCTACGAGCAGTACTTC
TRBD1	TRBV2	few	TRBJ1-6	CASQGSGQRRISYNSPLHF	TGTGCCAGCCAGGGCTCGGGACAGAGAAGAATCTCCTATAATTCACCCCTCCACTTT
TRBD1	TRBV7-2	NA	TRBJ1-6	CASRYRGADSPLHF	TGTGCCAGCAGGTACAGGGGAGCTGATTCACCCCTCCACTTT
NA	TRBV5-5	NA	TRBJ1-1	CASSLRHTNTEAFF	TGTGCCAGCAGCTTGAGACACACGAACACTGAAGCTTTCTTT
NA	TRBV7-9	NA	TRBJ1-2	CSSSQRGNGYTF	TGTTCCAGCAGCCAAAGGGGGAATGGCTACACCTTC
TRBD2	TRBV5-1	once	TRBJ2-7	CASSLGTSGGYEQYF	TGCGCCAGCAGCTTGGGTACTAGCGGGGGCTACGAGCAGTACTTC
TRBD1	TRBV9	NA	TRBJ2-1	CASSVSRTGYNEQFF	TGTGCCAGCAGCGTAAGCAGGACAGGGTACAATGAGCAGTTCTTC
NA	TRBV5-4	NA	TRBJ2-6	CASSPRAGANVLTF	TGTGCCAGCAGCCCCAGGGCTGGGGCCAACGTCCTGACTTTC
NA	TRBV9	NA	TRBJ2-3	CASSVVGSGGTDTQYF	TGTGCCAGCAGCGTAGTGGGTAGCGGAGGCACAGATACGCAGTATTTT
TRBD1	TRBV9	NA	TRBJ1-1	CASSVEGQPKSRLGMNTEAFF	TGTGCCAGCAGCGTAGAGGGACAGCCCAAGTCCCGGCTGGGGATGAACACTGAAGCTTTCTTT
NA	TRBV9	NA	TRBJ1-2	CASSVGGNYGYTF	TGTGCCAGCAGCGTAGGCGGGAACTATGGCTACACCTTC
NA	TRBV13	NA	TRBJ1-5	CASSLGGPQNQPQHF	TGTGCCAGCAGCTTAGGGGGGCCTCAAAATCAGCCCCAGCATTTT
NA	TRBV5-4	NA	TRBJ1-6	CASSSVESNNSPLHF	TGTGCCAGCAGCTCGGTCGAGAGTAATAATTCACCCCTCCACTTT
NA	TRBV20-1	NA	TRBJ1-1	CSARELEAFF	TGCAGTGCTAGAGAACTAGAGGCTTTCTTT
TRBD1	TRBV2	NA	TRBJ2-7	CASIPRDRQSYEQYF	TGTGCCAGCATTCCCCGGGACAGGCAATCGTACGAGCAGTACTTC
TRBD1	TRBV11-1	once	TRBJ1-3	CASSLWTGSSGNTIYF	TGTGCCAGCAGCCTGTGGACAGGGTCGTCAGGAAACACCATATATTTT
TRBD1	TRBV27	NA	TRBJ2-7	CASRDRAAEQYF	TGTGCCAGCAGAGACAGGGCGGCCGAGCAGTACTTC